These 10 T cell receptor beta chains were sequenced from one sample in a study of T cell repertoires in cytomegalovirus infection. Antigens of these TCRs are unknown. Using its own MiXCR run on the reads, TCRdb lists one record per CDR3 protein. The profile covers 650,000 to 850,000 distinct CDR3 sequences, with around 29% appearing a single time and about 12% taken by the ten largest. The sample here was cultured CD8+ T cells from PBMCs, taken from culture after CMV antigen stimulation. These receptors all stem from a human donor in good health (CMV status not recorded). Some clones in this sample may be carry-over from other donors' samples.

V gene TRBV7-6 combines with J gene TRBJ2-3; D is ambiguous. The CDR3 consists of 13 residues. Germline CDR1 and CDR2: SGHVS and FNYEAQ. V was pared by 4 bases and J by 5 bases, with 10 bases between. The CDR3 DNA sequence: TGTGCCAGCAGCTCCGTTACCGGAGATACGCAGTATTTT. Its translation is CASSSVTGDTQYF.

V and J are TRBV2 and TRBJ2-5; D possibly corresponds to TRBD2 (5 bases). The CDR3 totals 11 residues. Between the trimmed V and J ends, which lost 7 bases and 4 bases, there was a span of 7 bases. The germline V gene encodes CDR1 SNHLY and CDR2 FYNNEI. In DNA form, the CDR3 reads TGTGCCAGCATCAGCGGAGAGACCCAGTACTTC. Translating it yields CASISGETQYF.

This clonotype showed up just a few times. This chain's CDR3 is CASSLRPGGKETQYF. In DNA, the CDR3 is TGTGCCAGCAGCCTACGCCCTGGGGGCAAAGAGACCCAGTACTTC. The chain recombines TRBV6-1 with TRBJ2-5; D is perhaps TRBD1 (6 bases). The CDR3 is made up of 15 amino acids. V was cut by 6 bases and J by 3 bases, with 17 bases left in between. Germline V gives CDR1 MNHNS, CDR2 SASEGT.

The V and J genes are TRBV12-3 or TRBV12-4 and TRBJ2-1; D unclear. V was clipped by 10 bases and J by 1 base, with 11 bases between them. CDR3 length: 13 amino acids. CDR3 DNA sequence: TGTGCCATCAGCCCCCAGTCCTACAATGAGCAGTTCTTC. This gives the protein CAISPQSYNEQFF.

This clonotype was picked up many times. This chain uses TRBV7-2 with TRBJ2-5; D not resolved. The CDR3 consists of 12 residues. Looked up from germline, CDR1 is SGHTA and CDR2 is FQGNSA. Trimming removed 5 bases from V and 7 bases from J, with 11 bases in between. CDR3 DNA sequence: TGTGCCAGCAGCATTGATGGCGGGACCCAGTACTTC. Translating it yields CASSIDGGTQYF. Variable domain in full (rest from reference TRBV7-2 and TRBJ2-5): GAGVSQSPSNKVTEKGKDVELRCDPISGHTALYWYRQSLGQGLEFLIYFQGNSAPDKSGLPSDRFSAERTGGSVSTLTIQRTQQEDSAVYLCASSIDGGTQYFGPGTRLLVL.

This clonotype has at least ten counts. V and J are TRBV7-6 and TRBJ1-1; tentative D call: TRBD1 (5 bases). Germline V gives CDR1 SGHVS, CDR2 FNYEAQ. V shed 2 bases and J shed 1 base, with 20 bases lying between them. The CDR3 extends over 18 amino acids. The CDR3 spells CASSLWPTMGTRNTEAFF. Written as DNA, the CDR3 is TGTGCCAGCAGCTTATGGCCAACGATGGGGACTCGGAACACTGAAGCTTTCTTT.

The chain uses TRBV12-3 or TRBV12-4 and TRBJ2-7; unclear D gene. The CDR3 contains 13 residues. Deletions cut 0 bases from V and 3 bases from J, with 6 bases between. CDR3 DNA sequence: TGTGCCAGCAGTTTAGCTGGAATCTACGAGCAGTACTTC. Amino acids: CASSLAGIYEQYF.

This clonotype was counted many times. The chain is built from TRBV7-9 and TRBJ1-4; the D is unclear. The CDR3 length is 14 residues. Trimming shortened V by 0 bases and J by 8 bases, and 10 bases separated the two germline ends. Germline CDR1 SEHNR, CDR2 FQNEAQ (reference sequence). The CDR3 nucleotides read TGTGCCAGCAGCTTAGCTGGAACGCGGGAAAAACTGTTTTTT. As protein: CASSLAGTREKLFF.

This clonotype was counted only a few times. The V and J genes are TRBV27 and TRBJ2-7; D unresolved. The CDR3 has 13 residues. The germline V gene has CDR1 MNHEY and CDR2 SMNVEV (reference sequence). Trimming stripped 3 bases from V and 3 bases from J, with 9 bases between. The CDR3 is CASSFGKYYEQYF. DNA for the CDR3: TGTGCCAGCAGTTTCGGCAAGTACTACGAGCAGTACTTC.

The table lists this clonotype with a few counts. V and J are TRBV19 and TRBJ1-1; no reliable D call. V gave up 3 bases and J gave up 8 bases, with 16 bases separating them. The CDR3 length is 14 residues. Germline CDR1 is LNHDA and CDR2 is SQIVND (reference sequence). The CDR3 region has the DNA TGTGCCAGTAGTATTTCGCGGCGGTTGGCAGAAGCTTTCTTT. This translates into CASSISRRLAEAFF. The full variable domain, its missing parts supplied by reference TRBV19 and TRBJ1-1, is DGGITQSPKYLFRKEGQNVTLSCEQNLNHDAMYWYRQDPGQGLRLIYYSQIVNDFQKGDIAEGYSVSREKKESFPLTVTSAQKNPTAFYLCASSISRRLAEAFFGQGTRLTVV.